In this sample, the clone carrying this T cell receptor (beta chain) turned up many times. Its antigen is undetermined. The CDR3 end is not reached by the read, which stops 3 residues before it; the germline J gene fills it in. The sample has other DNA sequences that encode this CDR3 too. Both groups were predominantly of Caucasian heritage. The data stem from a study of T cell clonality in common variable immunodeficiency. CDR3 length equals 15 residues. In germline, CDR1 is SNHLY, CDR2 FYNNEI. Trimming shortened V by 6 bases and J by 7 bases, and 19 bases separated the two germline ends. The repertoire was sequenced with immunoSEQ multiplex PCR; TCRdb's copy has only in-frame clones and lacks some. The sample has approximately 30,000 clones, none seen only once. Broader study findings: Repertoire-complication correlations in CVID were limited by patient heterogeneity.

The chain uses TRBV2 and TRBJ1-3; D is possibly TRBD1 (6 bases). The material sequenced was peripheral blood mononuclear cells. This TCR was recovered from a person aged 18 to 69 in good health. CDR3 sequence reads: CASSGQFLGTNTIYF. The DNA read from the CDR3 is TGTGCCAGCAGCGGACAGTTTCTGGGCACGAACACC. Using reference TRBV2 and TRBJ1-3 for the parts outside the CDR3, the full variable domain is EPEVTQTPSHQVTQMGQEVILRCVPISNHLYFYWYRQILGQKVEFLVSFYNNEISEKSEIFDDQFSVERPDGSNFTLKIRSTKLEDSAMYFCASSGQFLGTNTIYFGEGSWLTVV.